A selection of T cell receptor beta chains follows, all from one sample in a study of cytomegalovirus exposure and HLA in healthy donors. The protocol was immunoSEQ multiplex PCR, while the TCRdb copy is restricted to in-frame clones and leaves out a portion. The table records approximately 91,000 clones, under 75% of them present only once. Sequences were obtained from PBMCs. These receptors were obtained from a female donor in good health and CMV-seronegative. Both conserved end residues are part of each CDR3.

v_gene	j_gene	CDR3aa
TRBV13	TRBJ1-2	CASSLGRDSNGYTF
TRBV9	TRBJ2-1	CASTPAGVGEQFF
TRBV28	TRBJ1-1	CASSAVGLGTEAFF
TRBV27	TRBJ2-7	CASSLLGSPGHRSYEQYF
TRBV19	TRBJ1-1	CASSIQGNTEAFF
TRBV4-1	TRBJ2-7	CASSQSPSSGKGYEQYF
TRBV5-6	TRBJ1-2	CASSSFRRGSSNYGYTF
TRBV11-3	TRBJ2-7	CASSSRAGTYEQYF
TRBV7-9	.	CASSPAAYEQYF
TRBV10-2	TRBJ1-2	CASSGWDRAFYGYTF
TRBV9	TRBJ2-1	CASSPRTGNEQFF
TRBV6-1	TRBJ1-2	CASSARDRGDYGYTF
TRBV30	TRBJ2-5	CAWSVMWGPQETQYF
TRBV19	TRBJ2-3	CASSIGADSTDTQYF
TRBV7-9	TRBJ2-1	CASSLWGTGGYNEQFF
TRBV2	TRBJ2-3	CASSGEGGTDTQYF
TRBV19	TRBJ2-1	CASSIGDRHNEQFF
TRBV15	TRBJ2-6	CATSRVAGANVLTF
TRBV6-5	TRBJ1-2	CASTRQGVGGYTF
TRBV5-1	TRBJ1-1	CASSFGANTEAFF
TRBV11-2	TRBJ2-1	CASSLESGSGNEQFF
TRBV28	TRBJ2-2	CASKRPGGWDTGELFF
TRBV2	TRBJ2-3	CASSETSPSTDTQYF
TRBV4-1	TRBJ1-1	CASSLRLNTEAFF
TRBV4-1	TRBJ2-5	CASSLNPGTLQETQYF
TRBV11-2	TRBJ2-1	CASSLMLGTDYNEQFF
TRBV7-6	TRBJ2-2	CASSLQLATNTGELFF
TRBV28	TRBJ1-4	CASSLAGPLEKLFF
TRBV7-9	TRBJ1-2	CASSLRVGGGYTF
TRBV30	TRBJ1-1	CAWSIGQRAFF
TRBV10-2	TRBJ2-5	CASSETGLAGGETQYF
TRBV2	TRBJ1-2	CASTSRDRDTF